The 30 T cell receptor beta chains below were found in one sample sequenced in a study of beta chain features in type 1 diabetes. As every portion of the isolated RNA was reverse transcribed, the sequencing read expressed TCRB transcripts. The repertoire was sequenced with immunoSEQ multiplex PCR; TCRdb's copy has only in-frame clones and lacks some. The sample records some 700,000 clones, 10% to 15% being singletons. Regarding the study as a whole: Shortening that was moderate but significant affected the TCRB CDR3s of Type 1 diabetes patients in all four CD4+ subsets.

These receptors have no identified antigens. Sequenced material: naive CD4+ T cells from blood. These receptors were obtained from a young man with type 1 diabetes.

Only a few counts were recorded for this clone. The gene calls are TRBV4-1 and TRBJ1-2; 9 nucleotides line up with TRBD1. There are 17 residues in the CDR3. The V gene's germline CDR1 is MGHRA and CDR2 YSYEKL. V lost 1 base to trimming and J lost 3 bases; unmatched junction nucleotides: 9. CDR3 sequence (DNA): TGCGCCAGCAGCCAAGCCCCTGGGGGACAGGGCTACTATGGCTACACCTTC. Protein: CASSQAPGGQGYYGYTF.

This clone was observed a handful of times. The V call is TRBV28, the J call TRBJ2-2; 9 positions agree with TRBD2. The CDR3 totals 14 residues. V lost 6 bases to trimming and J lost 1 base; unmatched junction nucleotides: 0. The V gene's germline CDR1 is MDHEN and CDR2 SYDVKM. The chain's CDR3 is CASRTSGNTGELFF. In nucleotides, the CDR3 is TGTGCCAGCAGGACTAGCGGGAACACCGGGGAGCTGTTTTTT.

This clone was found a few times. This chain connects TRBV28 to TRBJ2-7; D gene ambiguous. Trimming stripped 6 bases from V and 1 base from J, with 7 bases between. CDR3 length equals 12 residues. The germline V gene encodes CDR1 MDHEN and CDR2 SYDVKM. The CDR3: CASRQYSYEQYF. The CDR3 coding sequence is TGTGCCAGCAGACAGTATTCCTACGAGCAGTACTTC. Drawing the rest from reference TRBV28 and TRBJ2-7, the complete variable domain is DVKVTQSSRYLVKRTGEKVFLECVQDMDHENMFWYRQDPGLGLRLIYFSYDVKMKEKGDIPEGYSVSREKKERFSLILESASTNQTSMYLCASRQYSYEQYFGPGTRLTVT.

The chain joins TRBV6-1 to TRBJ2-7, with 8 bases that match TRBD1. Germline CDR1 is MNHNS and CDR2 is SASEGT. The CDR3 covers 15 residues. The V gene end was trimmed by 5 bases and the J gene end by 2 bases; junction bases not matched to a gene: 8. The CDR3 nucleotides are TGTGCCAGCAGTCACGACAGGGGACAAACCTACGAGCAGTACTTC. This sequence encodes CASSHDRGQTYEQYF.

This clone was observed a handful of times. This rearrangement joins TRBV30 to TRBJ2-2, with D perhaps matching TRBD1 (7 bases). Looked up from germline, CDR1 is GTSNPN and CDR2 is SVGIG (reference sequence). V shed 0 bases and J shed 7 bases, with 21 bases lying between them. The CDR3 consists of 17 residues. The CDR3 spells CAWSVPLQGGRIGELFF. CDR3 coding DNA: TGTGCCTGGAGTGTACCCCTTCAGGGGGGCCGGATCGGGGAGCTGTTTTTT.

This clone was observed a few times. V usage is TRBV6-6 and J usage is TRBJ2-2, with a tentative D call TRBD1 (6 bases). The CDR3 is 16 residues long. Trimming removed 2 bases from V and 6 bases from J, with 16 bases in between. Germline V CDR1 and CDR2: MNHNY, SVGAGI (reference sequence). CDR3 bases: TGTGCCAGCAGTTACCTCCGGACAGAAGGTTCCGGGGAGCTGTTTTTT. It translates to CASSYLRTEGSGELFF.

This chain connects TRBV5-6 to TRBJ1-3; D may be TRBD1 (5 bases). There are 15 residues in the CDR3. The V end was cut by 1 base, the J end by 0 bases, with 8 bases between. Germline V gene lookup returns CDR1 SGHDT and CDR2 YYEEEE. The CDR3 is CASSLYRLSGNTIYF. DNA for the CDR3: TGTGCCAGCAGCTTGTACAGGCTCTCTGGAAACACCATATATTTT. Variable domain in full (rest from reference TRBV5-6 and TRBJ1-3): DAGVTQSPTHLIKTRGQQVTLRCSPKSGHDTVSWYQQALGQGPQFIFQYYEEEERQRGNFPDRFSGHQFPNYSSELNVNALLLGDSALYLCASSLYRLSGNTIYFGEGSWLTVV.

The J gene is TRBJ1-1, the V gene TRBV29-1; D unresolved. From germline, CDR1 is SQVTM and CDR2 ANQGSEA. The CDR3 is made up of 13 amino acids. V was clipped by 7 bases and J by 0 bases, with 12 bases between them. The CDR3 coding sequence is TGCAGCGGAACACGGCTTATGAACACTGAAGCTTTCTTT. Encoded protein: CSGTRLMNTEAFF.

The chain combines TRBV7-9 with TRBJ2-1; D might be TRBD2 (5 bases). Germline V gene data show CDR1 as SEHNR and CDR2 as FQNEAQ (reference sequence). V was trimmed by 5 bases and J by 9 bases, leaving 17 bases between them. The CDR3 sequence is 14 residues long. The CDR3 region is CASSPLDYPTEQFF. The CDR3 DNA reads TGTGCCAGCAGCCCTCTTGACTACCCAACTGAGCAGTTCTTC.

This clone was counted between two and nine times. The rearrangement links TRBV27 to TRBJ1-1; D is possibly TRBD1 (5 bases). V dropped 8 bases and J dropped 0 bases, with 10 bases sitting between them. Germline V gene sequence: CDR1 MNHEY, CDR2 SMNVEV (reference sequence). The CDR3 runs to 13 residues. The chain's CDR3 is CASHGGMNTEAFF. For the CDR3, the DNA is TGTGCCAGCCATGGGGGGATGAACACTGAAGCTTTCTTT.

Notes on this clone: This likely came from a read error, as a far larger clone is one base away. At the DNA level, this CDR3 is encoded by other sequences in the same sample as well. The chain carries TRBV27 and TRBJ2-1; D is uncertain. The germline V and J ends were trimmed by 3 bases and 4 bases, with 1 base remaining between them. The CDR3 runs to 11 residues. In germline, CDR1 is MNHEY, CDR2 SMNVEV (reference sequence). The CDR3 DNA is TGTGCCAGCAGTTTTTACAATGAGCAGTTCTTC. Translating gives CASSFYNEQFF.

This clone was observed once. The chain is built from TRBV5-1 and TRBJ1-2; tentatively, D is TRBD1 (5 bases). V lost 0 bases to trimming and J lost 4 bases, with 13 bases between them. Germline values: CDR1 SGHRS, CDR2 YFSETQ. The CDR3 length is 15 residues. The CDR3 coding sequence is TGCGCCAGCAGCTTGGCCGGGACCTCGGCCTATGGCTACACCTTC. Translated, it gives CASSLAGTSAYGYTF. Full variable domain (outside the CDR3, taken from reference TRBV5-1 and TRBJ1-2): KAGVTQTPRYLIKTRGQQVTLSCSPISGHRSVSWYQQTPGQGLQFLFEYFSETQRNKGNFPGRFSGRQFSNSRSEMNVSTLELGDSALYLCASSLAGTSAYGYTFGSGTRLTVV.

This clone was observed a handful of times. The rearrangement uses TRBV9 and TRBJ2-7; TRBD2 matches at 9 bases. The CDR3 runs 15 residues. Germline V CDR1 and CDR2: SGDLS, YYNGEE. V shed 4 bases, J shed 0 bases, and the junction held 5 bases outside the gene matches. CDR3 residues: CASSPRTSASYEQYF. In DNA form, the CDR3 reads TGTGCCAGCAGCCCACGGACTAGCGCCTCCTACGAGCAGTACTTC.

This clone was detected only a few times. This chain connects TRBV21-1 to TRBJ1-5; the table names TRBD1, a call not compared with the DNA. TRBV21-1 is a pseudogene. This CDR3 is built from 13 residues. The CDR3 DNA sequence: TGTGCCAGCAGGGACAGGGAGAATCAGCCCCAGCATTTT. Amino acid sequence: CASRDRENQPQHF.

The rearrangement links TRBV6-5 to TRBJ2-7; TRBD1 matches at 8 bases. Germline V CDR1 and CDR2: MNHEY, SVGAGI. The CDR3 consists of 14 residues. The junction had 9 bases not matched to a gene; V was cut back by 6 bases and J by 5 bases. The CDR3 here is CASSLDRVAHEQYF. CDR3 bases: TGTGCCAGCAGCCTGGACAGGGTTGCTCACGAGCAGTACTTC.

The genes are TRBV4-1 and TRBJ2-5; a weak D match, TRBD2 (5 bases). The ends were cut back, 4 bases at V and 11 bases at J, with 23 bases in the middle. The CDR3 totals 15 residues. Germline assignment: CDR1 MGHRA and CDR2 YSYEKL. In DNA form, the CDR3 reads TGCGCCAGCAGCCGCCTGGAGGACTCTTGGGGAGAGCAGTACTTC. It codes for CASSRLEDSWGEQYF.

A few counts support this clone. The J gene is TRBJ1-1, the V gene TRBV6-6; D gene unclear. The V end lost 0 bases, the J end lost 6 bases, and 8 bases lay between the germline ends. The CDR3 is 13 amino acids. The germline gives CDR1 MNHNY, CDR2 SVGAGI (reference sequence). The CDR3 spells CASSYSIGAEAFF. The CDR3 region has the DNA TGTGCCAGCAGTTACTCGATAGGCGCTGAAGCTTTCTTT.

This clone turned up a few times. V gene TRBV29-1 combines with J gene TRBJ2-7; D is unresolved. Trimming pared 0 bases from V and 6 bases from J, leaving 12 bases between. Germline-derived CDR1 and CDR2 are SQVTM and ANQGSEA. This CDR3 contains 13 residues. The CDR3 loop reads CSVEDRWGSEQYF. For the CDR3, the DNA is TGCAGCGTTGAAGATCGGTGGGGATCCGAGCAGTACTTC.

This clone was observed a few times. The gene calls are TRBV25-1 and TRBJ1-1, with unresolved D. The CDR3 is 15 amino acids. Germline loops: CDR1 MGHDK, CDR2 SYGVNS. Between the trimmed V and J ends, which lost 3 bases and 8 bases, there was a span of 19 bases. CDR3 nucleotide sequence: TGTGCCAGCAGTGAGTCCGGTCTAACGGGGAGGGAAGCTTTCTTT. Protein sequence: CASSESGLTGREAFF.

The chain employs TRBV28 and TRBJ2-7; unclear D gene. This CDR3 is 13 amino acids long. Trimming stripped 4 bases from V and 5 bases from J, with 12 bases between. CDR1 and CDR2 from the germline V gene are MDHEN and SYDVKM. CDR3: CASSSPTYNEQYF. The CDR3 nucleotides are TGTGCCAGCAGTTCCCCCACTTACAACGAGCAGTACTTC.

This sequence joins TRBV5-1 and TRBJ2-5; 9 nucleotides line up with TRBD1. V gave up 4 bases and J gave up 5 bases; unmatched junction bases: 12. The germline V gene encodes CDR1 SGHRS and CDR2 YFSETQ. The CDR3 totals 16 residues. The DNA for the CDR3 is TGCGCCAGCAGCACATCCGGGACAGGGTTTTGGGAGACCCAGTACTTC. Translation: CASSTSGTGFWETQYF.

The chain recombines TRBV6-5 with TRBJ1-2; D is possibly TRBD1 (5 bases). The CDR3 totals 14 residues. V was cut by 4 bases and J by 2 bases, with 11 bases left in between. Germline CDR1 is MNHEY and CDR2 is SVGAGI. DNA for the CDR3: TGTGCCAGCAGTTGGGGCGAGGGAAACTATGGCTACACCTTC. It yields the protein CASSWGEGNYGYTF.

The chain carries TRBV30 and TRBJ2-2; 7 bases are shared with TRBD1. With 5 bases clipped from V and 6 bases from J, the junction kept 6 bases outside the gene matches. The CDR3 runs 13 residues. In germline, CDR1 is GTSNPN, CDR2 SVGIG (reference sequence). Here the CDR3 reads CAWDTGAAGELFF. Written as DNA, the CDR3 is TGTGCCTGGGACACAGGGGCAGCCGGGGAGCTGTTTTTT.

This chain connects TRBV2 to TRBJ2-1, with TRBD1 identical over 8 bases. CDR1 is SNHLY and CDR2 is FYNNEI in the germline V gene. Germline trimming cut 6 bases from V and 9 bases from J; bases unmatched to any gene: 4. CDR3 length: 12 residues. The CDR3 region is CASRATGGEQFF. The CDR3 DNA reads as TGTGCCAGCAGAGCCACAGGGGGTGAGCAGTTCTTC.

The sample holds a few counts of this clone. The CDR3 loop is CAWSVHRPTQDTQYF. For the CDR3, the DNA is TGTGCCTGGAGTGTACACAGACCAACTCAGGATACGCAGTATTTT. This chain uses TRBV30 with TRBJ2-3; no reliable D call. V lost 0 bases and J 6 bases, leaving 16 bases between the germline ends. From germline, CDR1 is GTSNPN and CDR2 SVGIG (reference sequence). The CDR3 length is 15 residues.

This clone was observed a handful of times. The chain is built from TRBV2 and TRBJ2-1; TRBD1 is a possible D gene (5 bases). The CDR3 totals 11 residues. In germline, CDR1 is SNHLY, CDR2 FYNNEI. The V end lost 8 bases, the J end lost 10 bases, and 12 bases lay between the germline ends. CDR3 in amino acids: CASSVKGEQFF. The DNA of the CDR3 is TGTGCCAGCTCAGTGAAGGGGGAGCAGTTCTTC.

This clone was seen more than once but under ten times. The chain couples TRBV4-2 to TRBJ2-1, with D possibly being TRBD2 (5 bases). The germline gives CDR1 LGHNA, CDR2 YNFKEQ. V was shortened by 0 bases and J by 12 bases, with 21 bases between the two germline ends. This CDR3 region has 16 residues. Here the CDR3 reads CASSQDAIAQHRGQFF. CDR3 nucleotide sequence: TGTGCCAGCAGCCAAGATGCAATAGCGCAACACCGGGGGCAGTTCTTC.

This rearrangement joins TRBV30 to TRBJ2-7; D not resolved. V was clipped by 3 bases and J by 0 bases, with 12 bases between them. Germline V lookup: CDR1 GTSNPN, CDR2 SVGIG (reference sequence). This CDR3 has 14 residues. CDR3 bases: TGTGCCTGGAGCGTCAGCTACAGCTCCTACGAGCAGTACTTC. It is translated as CAWSVSYSSYEQYF. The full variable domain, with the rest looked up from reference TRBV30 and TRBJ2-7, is SQTIHQWPATLVQPVGSPLSLECTVEGTSNPNLYWYRQAAGRGLQLLFYSVGIGQISSEVPQNLSASRPQDRQFILSSKKLLLSDSGFYLCAWSVSYSSYEQYFGPGTRLTVT.

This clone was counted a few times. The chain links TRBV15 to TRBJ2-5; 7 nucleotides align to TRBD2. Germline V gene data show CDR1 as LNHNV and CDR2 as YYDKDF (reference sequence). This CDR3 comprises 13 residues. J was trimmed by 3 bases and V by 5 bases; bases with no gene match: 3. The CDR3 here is CATSGEGKETQYF. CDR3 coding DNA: TGTGCCACCAGCGGGGAGGGGAAAGAGACCCAGTACTTC. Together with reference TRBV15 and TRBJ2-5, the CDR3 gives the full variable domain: DAMVIQNPRYQVTQFGKPVTLSCSQTLNHNVMYWYQQKSSQAPKLLFHYYDKDFNNEADTPDNFQSRRPNTSFCFLDIRSPGLGDTAMYLCATSGEGKETQYFGPGTRLLVL.

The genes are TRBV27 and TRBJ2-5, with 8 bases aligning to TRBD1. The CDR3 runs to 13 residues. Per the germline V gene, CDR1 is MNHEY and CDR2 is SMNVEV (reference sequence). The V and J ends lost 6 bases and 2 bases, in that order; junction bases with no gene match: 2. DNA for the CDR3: TGTGCCAGCAGCCAGGGGGCTCAAGAGACCCAGTACTTC. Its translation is CASSQGAQETQYF.